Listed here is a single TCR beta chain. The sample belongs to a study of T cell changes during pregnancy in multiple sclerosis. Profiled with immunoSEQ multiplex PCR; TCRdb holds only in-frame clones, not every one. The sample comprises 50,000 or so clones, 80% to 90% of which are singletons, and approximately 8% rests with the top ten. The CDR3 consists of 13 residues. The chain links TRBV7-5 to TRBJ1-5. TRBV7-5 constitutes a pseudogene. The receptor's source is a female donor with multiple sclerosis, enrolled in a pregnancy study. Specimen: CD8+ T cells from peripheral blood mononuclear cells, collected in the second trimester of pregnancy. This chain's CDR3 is CARSRSPYQPQHF. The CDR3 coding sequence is TGTGCCAGAAGCCGTAGTCCATACCAGCCCCAGCATTTT.